The 18 T cell receptor beta chains given below trace back to one sample, sequenced in a study of T cells in women clearing cervical HPV infection. Repertoires were generated with immunoSEQ multiplex PCR, while TCRdb's copy carries only in-frame clones and drops some. This table lists fewer than 25,000 clones. Sequences were obtained from blood buffy coat. These receptors came from a woman aged 18 to 69 with a cervical HPV16 infection that either progressed to CIN3+ or cleared (not recorded which).

With regard to this clone: Sequencing ends 3 residues short of the CDR3 end; the germline J gene provides the rest. This chain joins TRBV5-1 and TRBJ1-2; perhaps TRBD1 as D (5 bases). The germline V gene has CDR1 SGHRS and CDR2 YFSETQ. This CDR3 region has 13 residues. Trimming took 4 bases from V and 6 from J, leaving 13 bases between them. CDR3 bases read: TGCGCCAGCAGCGGCGGGGCACAGGATGGC. Translating gives CASSGGAQDG. The CDR3 in its entirety is CASSGGAQDGYTF.

A note on this clone: The CDR3 end falls 3 residues outside the read, so it is completed with the germline J gene. The genes are TRBV5-6 and TRBJ2-5; maybe TRBD1 (7 bases). V was cut by 2 bases and J by 5 bases, with 13 bases left in between. This CDR3 has 14 amino acids. Germline V gives CDR1 SGHDT, CDR2 YYEEEE. This CDR3 reads CASSFSSGGETQYF. CDR3 DNA, as far as it was read: TGTGCCAGCAGCTTTTCGTCAGGGGGGGAGACC.

Comment on this clone: The read gets to within 3 residues of the CDR3 end, and the germline J gene fills in the rest. The chain uses TRBV19 and TRBJ1-2; TRBD1 aligns across 7 bases. Germline V gene data show CDR1 as LNHDA and CDR2 as SQIVND (reference sequence). CDR3 length: 14 residues. The V gene end was trimmed by 1 base and the J gene end by 5 bases; junction bases not matched to a gene: 4. CDR3 amino acids: CASSIGGQLYGYTF. The DNA read from the CDR3 is TGTGCCAGTAGTATAGGGGGACAGCTATATGGC.

About this clone itself: The DNA ends 3 residues before the CDR3 does, and the rest of the CDR3 is filled in from the germline J gene. This sequence joins TRBV4-1 and TRBJ1-1; TRBD1 agrees at 7 bases. The CDR3 has 13 amino acids. Trimming at V came to 3 bases and at J to 5 bases, leaving 3 bases not matched to a gene. Per the germline V gene, CDR1 is MGHRA and CDR2 is YSYEKL. The CDR3 bases that were read are TGCGCCAGCAGCCACACAGGGGAGACTGAA. Amino acids: CASSHTGETE. The CDR3 in full is CASSHTGETEAFF.

For this clone: The CDR3 end is not reached by the read, which stops 3 residues before it; the germline J gene fills it in. The chain couples TRBV5-4 to TRBJ2-7, with 7 bases identical to TRBD1. In germline, CDR1 is SGHNT, CDR2 YYREEE (reference sequence). After removal of 1 base from V and 2 bases from J, the junction contained 9 bases not matched to a gene. CDR3 length equals 16 residues. CDR3 in amino acids: CASSLTWTGRTYEQYF. Incomplete CDR3 DNA: TGTGCCAGCAGCTTGACCTGGACAGGCCGCACCTACGAG.

As regards this clone: The missing CDR3 end, 3 residues past where the read stops, is filled in from the germline J gene. V usage is TRBV29-1 and J usage is TRBJ2-2, with TRBD1 identical over 12 bases. J gave up 4 bases and V 3 bases, and 3 bases lay outside the gene matches. CDR3 length equals 15 residues. CDR1 is SQVTM and CDR2 is ANQGSEA in the germline V gene. The CDR3 sequence is CSVEGQGAITGELFF. Incomplete CDR3 DNA: TGCAGCGTTGAGGGACAGGGGGCGATCACCGGGGAG.

In regard to this clone: The sequence runs out 3 residues before the end of the CDR3; the remainder is reconstructed from the germline J gene. The chain carries TRBV29-1 and TRBJ1-1, with D hard to call. From germline, CDR1 is SQVTM and CDR2 ANQGSEA. The V end lost 6 bases, the J end lost 1 base, and 9 bases lay between the germline ends. This CDR3 has 12 amino acids. CDR3 residues: CSVASTNTEAFF. CDR3 DNA, as far as it was read: TGCAGCGTGGCCTCAACGAACACTGAA.

On this clone itself: The missing CDR3 end, 3 residues past where the read stops, is filled in from the germline J gene. In the same sample, other DNA sequences code for this CDR3. This rearrangement joins TRBV18 to TRBJ1-4, with a weak D call TRBD1 (5 bases). V lost 0 bases and J lost 6, with 17 bases in between. The CDR3 has 17 residues. Germline CDR1 is KGHSH and CDR2 is LQKENI. CDR3 residues: CASSPPWAWGRDEKLFF. The part of the CDR3 DNA that was read is TGTGCCAGCTCACCACCGTGGGCGTGGGGCCGCGATGAAAAA.

On this clone itself: The DNA ends 3 residues before the CDR3 does, and the rest of the CDR3 is filled in from the germline J gene. The sample carries other DNA sequences with the same CDR3. This chain connects TRBV5-1 to TRBJ2-5, with D unresolved. CDR3 length: 14 amino acids. V lost 4 bases to trimming and J lost 2 bases, with 12 bases between them. The germline V gene has CDR1 SGHRS and CDR2 YFSETQ. This CDR3 reads CASSPGHIQETQYF. The sequenced CDR3 bases are TGCGCCAGCAGCCCTGGGCACATTCAAGAGACC. Together with reference TRBV5-1 and TRBJ2-5, the CDR3 gives the full variable domain: KAGVTQTPRYLIKTRGQQVTLSCSPISGHRSVSWYQQTPGQGLQFLFEYFSETQRNKGNFPGRFSGRQFSNSRSEMNVSTLELGDSALYLCASSPGHIQETQYFGPGTRLLVL.

Points on this clone: The DNA ends 3 residues before the CDR3 does, and the rest of the CDR3 is filled in from the germline J gene. The chain is built from TRBV18 and TRBJ1-1; D call uncertain. Germline CDR1 is KGHSH and CDR2 is LQKENI. The germline V and J ends were trimmed by 3 bases and 6 bases, with 11 bases remaining between them. CDR3 length: 13 amino acids. CDR3 sequence reads: CASSPSQFAEAFF. CDR3 DNA, as far as it was read: TGTGCCAGCTCACCGAGTCAGTTCGCTGAA. Filled out from reference TRBV18 and TRBJ1-1, the complete variable domain reads NAGVMQNPRHLVRRRGQEARLRCSPMKGHSHVYWYRQLPEEGLKFMVYLQKENIIDESGMPKERFSAEFPKEGPSILRIQQVVRGDSAAYFCASSPSQFAEAFFGQGTRLTVV.

Comments on this clone: The DNA ends 3 residues before the CDR3 does, and the rest of the CDR3 is filled in from the germline J gene. V is TRBV5-1 and J is TRBJ1-1, with TRBD1 identical over 10 bases. Germline V gene lookup returns CDR1 SGHRS and CDR2 YFSETQ. This CDR3 region has 16 residues. J lost 1 base, V lost 0 bases, and 3 bases had no gene match. CDR3 protein: CASSLGDRGGNTEAFF. The DNA read from the CDR3 is TGCGCCAGCAGCTTGGGGGACAGGGGAGGGAACACTGAA.

Concerning this clone itself: The CDR3 goes on 3 residues after the read ends, and that part is filled in from the germline J gene. This sequence joins TRBV6-1 and TRBJ1-4, with TRBD1 matching over 7 bases. Losses at the gene ends were 3 bases for V and 9 bases for J; bases not matched to a gene: 4. The CDR3 runs to 13 residues. Germline CDR1 and CDR2: MNHNS and SASEGT. The CDR3 sequence is CASSDRDSKKLFF. CDR3 bases read: TGTGCCAGCAGTGATCGGGACAGTAAAAAA.

Concerning this clone: The sequenced fragment ends 3 residues before the CDR3 boundary, so the rest is inferred from the germline J gene. V gene TRBV2 combines with J gene TRBJ1-6; TRBD1 matches 9 bases. V shed 8 bases and J 4 bases; nucleotides not matched to a gene: 6. The CDR3 is 15 residues long. CDR1 is SNHLY and CDR2 is FYNNEI in the germline V gene. The CDR3 bases that were read are TGTGCCAGCTGGGACAGGGCCGAATATAATTCACCC. As protein: CASWDRAEYNSP. The full CDR3 protein reads CASWDRAEYNSPLHF.

Of note for this clone: From the germline J gene comes the end of the CDR3, since the read stops 3 residues before it. The V call is TRBV20-1, the J call TRBJ2-5, with D tentatively TRBD1 (5 bases). This CDR3 spans 14 amino acids. In germline, CDR1 is DFQATT, CDR2 SNEGSKA (reference sequence). The V and J ends lost 8 bases and 2 bases respectively, with 18 bases between them. This chain's CDR3 is CSSRPPGLQETQYF. The CDR3 DNA, read in part, is TGCAGTTCCCGTCCGCCAGGGCTTCAAGAGACC.

Details on this clone: A junction end diverges from the germline sequence, so it may reflect a read error. The read finishes 3 residues shy of the CDR3 end, and the germline J gene is used to complete it. The J gene is TRBJ1-6, the V gene TRBV5-1; 10 bases map to TRBD1. This CDR3 comprises 15 residues. Germline V CDR1 and CDR2: SGHRS, YFSETQ. The CDR3 region is CASSLGQGSNSPLHF. CDR3 DNA (partial): TGCGCCAGCAGTTTGGGACAGGGGAGTAATTCACCC.

Note on this clone: The read is 3 residues too short to cover the CDR3 end, so that end is filled in from the germline J gene. This chain uses TRBV11-2 with TRBJ2-2, with D possibly called TRBD1 or TRBD2 (6 bases each). The CDR3 extends over 15 amino acids. Germline V CDR1 and CDR2: SGHAT, FQNNGV. V lost 5 bases and J lost 7, with 17 bases in between. CDR3 bases read: TGTGCCAGCAGCCCAGGGGAGGTGGGGAGCGGGGAG. Translated: CASSPGEVGSGE. The whole CDR3 protein reads CASSPGEVGSGELFF.

Of note for this clone: The read ends 3 residues before the CDR3 terminus; that terminus is restored from the germline J gene. This chain links TRBV5-1 with TRBJ1-1; no reliable D call. Per the germline V gene, CDR1 is SGHRS and CDR2 is YFSETQ. CDR3 length: 18 residues. V shed 0 bases and J shed 1 base, with 19 bases lying between them. CDR3 region: CASSLVAGPLVKNTEAFF. Incomplete CDR3 DNA: TGCGCCAGCAGCTTGGTGGCAGGTCCCCTCGTGAAGAACACTGAA.

The part of the CDR3 DNA that was read is TGTGCCAGTAGTCTAGGGTTGGGCACAGATACC. Its translation: CASSLGLGTDT. The full-length CDR3 reads as CASSLGLGTDTYTF. This chain links TRBV19 with TRBJ1-2, with D uncertain. With the read ending 3 residues before the CDR3 end, the germline J gene is used to fill in that end. The CDR3 covers 14 residues. Germline values: CDR1 LNHDA, CDR2 SQIVND (reference sequence).